Detailed here is one T cell receptor (beta chain). The antigen it recognizes is unknown. Base qualities are not at hand, and no much larger clone is one base apart. Preparation of the library involved the immunoSEQ multiplex PCR assay. RNA was extracted from all samples and reverse transcribed into cDNA as template for TCR sequencing. SuperScript III was used for first-strand cDNA synthesis, primed with a 2:1 mix of oligo-dT and random hexamers. A synthetic immune receptor repertoire was used to measure amplification bias, and any remaining bias was corrected computationally. Processing in the source paper ran as follows. After raw reads were preprocessed to remove errors, the CDR3 was defined following IMGT conventions as running from the conserved cysteine to phenylalanine. Clonality was computed by normalizing Shannon entropy by log2 of the number of productive unique TCRs and subtracting the result from 1. Scalp TCRbeta sequences were cross-referenced with sorted blood CD4 and CD8 repertoires so that the CD4 or CD8 identity of scalp clones could be inferred. TCRdb limited this immuneACCESS table to in-frame rearrangements with V and J called. A share of clones is missing; checked studies link under half to unresolved V genes, and the rest is unexplained. V, J and clone size are taken as reported in that table, and D and trimming were inferred from the DNA itself. The sample includes around 300,000 clones, with 60% observed a single time. The ten largest account for 0.93% of the sample.

The sample comes from a study of CD8+ T cells in alopecia areata (dated by TCRdb to 2017 to 2018). Notes on the research overall: Treated patients were enrolled in an open-label pilot trial of oral tofacitinib, 5 to 10 mg twice daily, for moderate-to-severe alopecia areata. RNA was extracted with the PAXgene miRNA kit for fixed scalp, the miRNeasy kit for PBMCs, and the RNeasy kit for mouse skin. In treated patients, disease severity was measured using the SALT score, which gives the percentage of scalp surface area affected. Tofacitinib was given for 6 to 18 months, followed by 6 months of follow-up off drug to assess delayed response and recurrence. TCRbeta CDR3 regions were amplified by immunoSEQ multiplex PCR using 35 Vbeta forward and 13 Jbeta reverse primers. In both human patients and the C3H/HeJ mouse model, the study applied high-throughput TCRbeta sequencing to look at T cell clonal expansion in alopecia areata. Biopsies were taken from tofacitinib-treated patients at baseline and again at 4 and 24 weeks into treatment, and several of those patients also had a later scalp biopsy. Scalp tissue and sorted CD4+ and CD8+ peripheral blood T cells from patchy and totalis/universalis alopecia areata patients and from healthy controls were covered by human TCRbeta sequencing. Clonality in the scalp was compared among normal scalp (n=4), patchy alopecia areata scalp (n=8), and alopecia totalis/universalis scalp (n=8).

What the authors observed across the whole study: Many expanded lesional clones persisted in scalp and blood during tofacitinib treatment, which may partly explain relapse after stopping treatment. The treated cohort was small, with a single nonresponder, so links between baseline CD8+ expansion and response need larger studies. Shared TCR sequences between patients were less evident than in mice, which may be partly attributable to HLA diversity in the patient population. Compared with normal scalp, lesional scalp, particularly in alopecia totalis/universalis, had higher clonality and more expanded CD8+ clones, which suggests antigenic drive. With tofacitinib, both scalp clonality and the number of expanded CD8+ clones among the top 100 scalp clones went down significantly. Resident alphabeta T cells in normal human skin are also sequenced, complicating scalp TCR repertoire analysis, unlike mouse skin dominated by gammadelta T cells.

Sample treatment or condition, as interpreted from the label and publication: oral pan-JAK inhibitor, 5-10 mg twice daily. Peripheral blood and lesional scalp punch biopsies were obtained from patients with alopecia areata. PBMCs were isolated by density centrifugation and stained for CD3, CD4 and CD8, and CD4+ and CD8+ T cells were sorted on a FACSAria. V loses 6 bases, J loses 2 bases, and the germline ends lie 20 bases apart. Based on the germline V gene, the CDR1 and CDR2 sequences are SGHTA and FQGNSA. The CDR3 sequence holds 16 residues, the cysteine and phenylalanine included. The entry retains the CDR3 DNA only, 48 bases that are in frame from base 1.

The chain joins TRBV7-2 to TRBJ2-7; the D gene may be TRBD1 or TRBD2, since each aligns over 5 bases. This TCR was recovered from a human donor with alopecia areata. The sequencing used CD4+ T cells sorted from blood, collected around week 53, from a patient treated with tofacitinib. Here is the DNA: TGTGCCAGCAGATCTAGTCCCCGGGACCGACCCTACGAGCAGTACTTC. Translated, this is CASRSSPRDRPYEQYF.